The clone carrying this T cell receptor beta chain was seen just once. Its target is unknown. Blood got drawn at baseline, again on cycle 4 day 1, and then on cycle 7 day 1. The CDR3 loop spans 17 amino acids. Looked up from germline, CDR1 is MDHEN and CDR2 is SYDVKM. Trimming removed 1 base from V and 5 bases from J; junction bases left unmatched: 12. TCRdb's copy holds only in-frame clones and misses some; the assay was immunoSEQ multiplex PCR. The profile covers approximately 69,000 clones, with 94% appearing a single time and approximately 14% taken by the ten largest. These data come from a study of OX40 agonist ivuxolimab in advanced cancers. General study results and limits: On average, CD8+ T cells had more expanded clones than CD4+. The CD4+ and CD8+ T cells in the blood had expanded clonally by week 6 at 0.1 to 3.0 mg/kg.

This receptor was identified in an adult with an advanced solid tumor such as melanoma, head and neck, liver or kidney cancer. The material was CD4+ or CD8+ T cells sorted from blood, obtained in a trial of the OX40 agonist ivuxolimab. This chain joins TRBV28 and TRBJ1-1; TRBD1 matches at 8 bases. DNA for the CDR3: TGTGCCAGCAGTTTATCCCTCACAGGGGGTAGCCGGACTGAAGCTTTCTTT. This sequence encodes CASSLSLTGGSRTEAFF.